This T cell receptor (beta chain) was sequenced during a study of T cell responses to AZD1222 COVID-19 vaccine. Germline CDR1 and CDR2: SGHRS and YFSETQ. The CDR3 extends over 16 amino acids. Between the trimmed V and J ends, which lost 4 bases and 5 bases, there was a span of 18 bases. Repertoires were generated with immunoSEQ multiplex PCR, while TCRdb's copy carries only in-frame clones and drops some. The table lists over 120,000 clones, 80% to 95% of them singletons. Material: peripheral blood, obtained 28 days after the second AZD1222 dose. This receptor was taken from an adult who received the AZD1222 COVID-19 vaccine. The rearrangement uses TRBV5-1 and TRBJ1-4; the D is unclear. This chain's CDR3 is CASSPTVGGTNEKLFF. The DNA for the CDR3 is TGCGCCAGCAGCCCGACGGTTGGTGGCACGAATGAAAAACTGTTTTTT.